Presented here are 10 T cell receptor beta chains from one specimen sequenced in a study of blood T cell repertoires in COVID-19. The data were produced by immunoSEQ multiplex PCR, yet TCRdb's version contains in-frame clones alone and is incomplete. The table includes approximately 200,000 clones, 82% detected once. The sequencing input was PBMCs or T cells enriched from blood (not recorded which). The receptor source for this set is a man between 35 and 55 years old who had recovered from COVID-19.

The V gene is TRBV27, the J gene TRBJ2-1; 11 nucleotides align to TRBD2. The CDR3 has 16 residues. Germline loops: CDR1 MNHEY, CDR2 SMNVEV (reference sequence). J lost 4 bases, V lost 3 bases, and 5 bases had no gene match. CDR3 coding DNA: TGTGCCAGCAGTTTGACTAGCGGGATCTTTTACAATGAGCAGTTCTTC. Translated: CASSLTSGIFYNEQFF.

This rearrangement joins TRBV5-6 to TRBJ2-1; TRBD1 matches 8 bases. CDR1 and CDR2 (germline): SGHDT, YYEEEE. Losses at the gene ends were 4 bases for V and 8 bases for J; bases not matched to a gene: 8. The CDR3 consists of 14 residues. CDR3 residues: CASSKGQVGDEQFF. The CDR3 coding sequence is TGTGCCAGCAGCAAGGGACAGGTAGGCGATGAGCAGTTCTTC.

CDR3 region: CASREPQRSEAFF. CDR3 sequence (DNA): TGTGCCAGCAGAGAGCCGCAGCGGAGTGAAGCTTTCTTT. The J gene is TRBJ1-1, the V gene TRBV25-1; D gene unclear. Trimming removed 6 bases at V and 7 bases at J, with 15 bases between. The CDR3 loop spans 13 amino acids. CDR1 and CDR2 (germline): MGHDK, SYGVNS.

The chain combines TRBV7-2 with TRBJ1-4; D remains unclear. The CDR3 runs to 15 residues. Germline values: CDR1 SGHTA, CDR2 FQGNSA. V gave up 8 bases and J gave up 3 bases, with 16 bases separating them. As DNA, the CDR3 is TGTGCCAGCCGTTTGGCAGGTTATTCTAATGAAAAACTGTTTTTT. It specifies CASRLAGYSNEKLFF.

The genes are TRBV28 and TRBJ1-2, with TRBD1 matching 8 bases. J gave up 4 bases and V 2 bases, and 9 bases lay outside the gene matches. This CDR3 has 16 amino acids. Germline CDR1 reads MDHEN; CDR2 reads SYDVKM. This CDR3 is CASSLGRTGGSYGYTF. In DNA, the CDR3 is TGTGCCAGCAGTTTAGGAAGAACAGGGGGATCCTATGGCTACACCTTC.

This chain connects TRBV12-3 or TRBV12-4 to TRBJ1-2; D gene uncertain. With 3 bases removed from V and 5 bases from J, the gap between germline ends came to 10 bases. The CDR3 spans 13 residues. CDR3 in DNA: TGTGCCAGCAGTTTGGGAGTTGGTTATGGCTACACCTTC. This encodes CASSLGVGYGYTF.

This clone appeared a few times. CDR3 amino acids: CASSGYGQSYNSPLHF. In DNA form, the CDR3 reads TGTGCCAGCAGCGGATACGGACAGTCCTATAATTCACCCCTCCACTTT. This chain links TRBV9 with TRBJ1-6; possible D gene TRBD1, 6 bases. The CDR3 totals 16 residues. Trimming removed 3 bases from V and 1 base from J, with 11 bases in between. CDR1 is SGDLS, CDR2 YYNGEE, per germline. The full variable domain, its missing parts supplied by reference TRBV9 and TRBJ1-6, is DSGVTQTPKHLITATGQRVTLRCSPRSGDLSVYWYQQSLDQGLQFLIQYYNGEERAKGNILERFSAQQFPDLHSELNLSSLELGDSALYFCASSGYGQSYNSPLHFGNGTRLTVT.

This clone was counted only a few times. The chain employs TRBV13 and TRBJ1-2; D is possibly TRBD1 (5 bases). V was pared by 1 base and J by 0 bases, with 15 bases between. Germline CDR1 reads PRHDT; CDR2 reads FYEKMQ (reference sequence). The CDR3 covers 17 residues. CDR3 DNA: TGTGCCAGCAGCTTAGAAGGGCACGGGACTTCTAACTATGGCTACACCTTC. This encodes CASSLEGHGTSNYGYTF.

The CDR3 coding sequence is TGCGCCAGCAGCCAAGAACCAGGGGGGAGTAGGGATACGCAGTATTTT. Amino acids: CASSQEPGGSRDTQYF. The chain employs TRBV4-3 and TRBJ2-3, with a tentative D call TRBD1 (7 bases). Germline V CDR1 and CDR2: LGHNA, YSLEER. Deletions cut 0 bases from V and 6 bases from J, with 16 bases between. CDR3 length: 16 residues.

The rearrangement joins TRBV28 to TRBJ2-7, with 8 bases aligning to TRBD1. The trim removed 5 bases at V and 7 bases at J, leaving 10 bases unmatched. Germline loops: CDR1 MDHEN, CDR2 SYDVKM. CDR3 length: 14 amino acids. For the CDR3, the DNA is TGTGCCAGCAGTCAAGACAGGGGAGCCAGGGAGCAGTACTTC. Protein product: CASSQDRGAREQYF.